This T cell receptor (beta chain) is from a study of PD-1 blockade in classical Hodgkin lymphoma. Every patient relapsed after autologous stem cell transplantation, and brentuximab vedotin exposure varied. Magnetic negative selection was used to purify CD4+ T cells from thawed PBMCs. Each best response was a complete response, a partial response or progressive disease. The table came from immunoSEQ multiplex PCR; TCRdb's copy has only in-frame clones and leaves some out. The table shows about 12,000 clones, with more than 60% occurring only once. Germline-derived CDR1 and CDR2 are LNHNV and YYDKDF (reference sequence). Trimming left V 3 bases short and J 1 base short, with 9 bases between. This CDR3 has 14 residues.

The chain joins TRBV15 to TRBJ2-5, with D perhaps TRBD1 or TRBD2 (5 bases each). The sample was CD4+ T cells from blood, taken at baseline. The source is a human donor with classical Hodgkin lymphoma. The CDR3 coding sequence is TGTGCCACCAGCAGGTTAGGGACCCAAGAGACCCAGTACTTC. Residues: CATSRLGTQETQYF.